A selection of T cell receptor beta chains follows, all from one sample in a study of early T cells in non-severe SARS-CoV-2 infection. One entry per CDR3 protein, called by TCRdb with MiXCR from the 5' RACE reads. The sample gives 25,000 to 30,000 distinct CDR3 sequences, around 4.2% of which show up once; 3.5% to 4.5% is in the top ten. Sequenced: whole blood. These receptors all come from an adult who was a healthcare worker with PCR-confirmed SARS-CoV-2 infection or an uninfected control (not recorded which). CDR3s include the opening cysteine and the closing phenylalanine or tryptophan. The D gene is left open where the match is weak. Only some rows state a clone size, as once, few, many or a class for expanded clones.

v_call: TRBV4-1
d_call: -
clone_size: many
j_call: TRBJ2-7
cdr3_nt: TGCGCCAGCAGCCAAGATGGCCCCACCCGCGGCTCCTACTACGAGCAGTACTTC
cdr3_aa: CASSQDGPTRGSYYEQYF

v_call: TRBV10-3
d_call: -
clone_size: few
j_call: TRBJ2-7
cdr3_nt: TGTGCCATCAGTGAAGGGCTAGCGCGACAGGAGCAGTACTTC
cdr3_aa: CAISEGLARQEQYF

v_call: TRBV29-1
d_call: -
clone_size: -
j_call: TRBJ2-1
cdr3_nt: TGCAGCGTGCCAGGACAGTTCTACAATGAGCAGTTCTTC
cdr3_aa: CSVPGQFYNEQFF

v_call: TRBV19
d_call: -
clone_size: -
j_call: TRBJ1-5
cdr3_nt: TGTGCCAGTAGTATTTATGAAAACATCTTCAATCAGCCCCAGCATTTT
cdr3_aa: CASSIYENIFNQPQHF

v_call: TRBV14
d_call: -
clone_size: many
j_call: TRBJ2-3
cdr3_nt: TGTGCCAGCAGCCAAGATAGTTATAGGGATACGCAGTATTTT
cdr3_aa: CASSQDSYRDTQYF

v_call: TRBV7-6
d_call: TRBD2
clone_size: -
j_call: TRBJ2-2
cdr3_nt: TGTGCCAGCAGCTCGACTAGCGGGTACACCGGGGAGCTGTTTTTT
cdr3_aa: CASSSTSGYTGELFF

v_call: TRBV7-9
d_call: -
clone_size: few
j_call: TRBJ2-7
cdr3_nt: TGTGCCAGCAGCACCGGGCTGACCTACGAGCAGTACTTC
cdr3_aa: CASSTGLTYEQYF

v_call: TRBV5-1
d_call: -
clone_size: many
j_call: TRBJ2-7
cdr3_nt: TGCGCCAGCAGCGCGAGGGATCACGAGCAGTACTTC
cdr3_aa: CASSARDHEQYF

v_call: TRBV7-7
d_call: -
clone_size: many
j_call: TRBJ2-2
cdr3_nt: TGTGCTAGCAGCCCCAAGGGGGGATTAACCGGGGAGCTGTTTTTT
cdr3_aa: CASSPKGGLTGELFF

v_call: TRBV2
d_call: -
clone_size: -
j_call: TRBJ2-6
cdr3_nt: TGTGCCAGCATACCGGACAGCCGGTTGGCCAACGTCCTGACTTTC
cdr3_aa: CASIPDSRLANVLTF

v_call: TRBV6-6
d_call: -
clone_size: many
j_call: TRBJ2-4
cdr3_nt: TGTGCCAGCAGTGCCGTAGACATTCAGTACTTC
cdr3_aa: CASSAVDIQYF

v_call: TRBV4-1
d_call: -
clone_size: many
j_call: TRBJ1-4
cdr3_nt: TGCGCCAGCAGCCAAATTTACGGCCTACTGGGAGAAAAACTGTTTTTT
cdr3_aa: CASSQIYGLLGEKLFF

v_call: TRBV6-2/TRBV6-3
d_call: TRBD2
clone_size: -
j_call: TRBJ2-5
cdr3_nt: TGTGCCAGCAGTGGATTAGCGGGCAATCAAGAGACCCAGTACTTC
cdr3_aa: CASSGLAGNQETQYF

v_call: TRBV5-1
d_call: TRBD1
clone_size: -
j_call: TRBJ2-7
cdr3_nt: TGCGCCAGCAGCCAAGGCTCGACAGGGATCTCCTACGAGCAGTACTTC
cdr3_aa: CASSQGSTGISYEQYF

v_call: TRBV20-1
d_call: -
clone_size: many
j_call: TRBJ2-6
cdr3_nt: TGCAGTGCTACCGGGACCTCTGGGGCCAACGTCCTGACTTTC
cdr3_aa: CSATGTSGANVLTF

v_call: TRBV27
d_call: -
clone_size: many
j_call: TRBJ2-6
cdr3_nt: TGTGCCAGCCGGAGCTCTGGGGCCAACGTCCTGACTTTC
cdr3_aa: CASRSSGANVLTF

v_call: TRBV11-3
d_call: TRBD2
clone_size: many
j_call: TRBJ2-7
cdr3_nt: TGTGCCAGCAGCTTAGATTACAGCGGGATCTACGAGCAGTACTTC
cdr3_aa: CASSLDYSGIYEQYF

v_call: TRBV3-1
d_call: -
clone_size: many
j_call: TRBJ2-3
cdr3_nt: TGTGCCAGCAGCCAAGTAGTATCGGGGGCCTACACAGATACGCAGTATTTT
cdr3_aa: CASSQVVSGAYTDTQYF

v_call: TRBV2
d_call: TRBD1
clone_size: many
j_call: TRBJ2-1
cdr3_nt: TGTGCCAGCAGTGGGGGACAGGGTAGCTACAATGAGCAGTTCTTC
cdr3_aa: CASSGGQGSYNEQFF

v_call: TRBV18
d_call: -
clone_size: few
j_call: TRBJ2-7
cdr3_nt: TGTGCCAGCTCACCAATGGGTTCGTTCTACGAGCAGTACTTC
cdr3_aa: CASSPMGSFYEQYF

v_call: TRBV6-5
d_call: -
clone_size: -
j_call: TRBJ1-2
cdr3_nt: TGTGCCAGCAGTTACGAAGGGGGGCGCGAAGATGGCTACACCTTC
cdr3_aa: CASSYEGGREDGYTF

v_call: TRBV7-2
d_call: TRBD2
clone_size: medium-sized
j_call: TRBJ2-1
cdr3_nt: TGTGCCAGCAGCTCACGGACTAGCGGGGGGGCCGGCGTCTTC
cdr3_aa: CASSSRTSGGAGVF

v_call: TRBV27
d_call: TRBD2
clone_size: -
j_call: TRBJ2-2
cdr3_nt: TGTGCCAGCAGTCAACTAGCGGGCATCGGGGAGCTGTTTTTT
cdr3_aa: CASSQLAGIGELFF

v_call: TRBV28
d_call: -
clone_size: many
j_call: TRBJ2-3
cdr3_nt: TGTGCCAGCAGTTTAGGCCAGGGGGGAGATACGCAGTATTTT
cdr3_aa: CASSLGQGGDTQYF

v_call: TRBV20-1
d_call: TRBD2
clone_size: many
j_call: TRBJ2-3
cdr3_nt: TGCAGTGCTAGTGGCGCGGGGGGCGATACGCAGTATTTT
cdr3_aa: CSASGAGGDTQYF

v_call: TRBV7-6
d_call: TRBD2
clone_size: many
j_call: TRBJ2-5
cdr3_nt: TGTGCCAGCAGCTTAAATCTAGCGGGAGGCCGGGAGACCCAGTACTTC
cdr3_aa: CASSLNLAGGRETQYF

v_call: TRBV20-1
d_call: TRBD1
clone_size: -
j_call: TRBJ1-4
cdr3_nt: TGCAGTGCTAGACGGGACAGTTTAGGGTTGAGTGAAAAACTGTTTTTT
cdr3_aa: CSARRDSLGLSEKLFF

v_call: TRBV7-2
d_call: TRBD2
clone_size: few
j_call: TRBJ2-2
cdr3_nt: TGTGCCAGCAGCTTGAGCGGGGCGAACACCGGGGAGCTGTTTTTT
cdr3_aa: CASSLSGANTGELFF

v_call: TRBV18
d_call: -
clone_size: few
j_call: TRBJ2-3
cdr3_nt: TGTGCCAGCTCCCCCAGGGAAACAGATACGCAGTATTTT
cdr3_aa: CASSPRETDTQYF

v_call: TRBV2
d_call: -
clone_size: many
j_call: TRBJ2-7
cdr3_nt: TGTGCCAGCAGTGAATTTCAGGGAACCTACGAGCAGTACTTC
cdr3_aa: CASSEFQGTYEQYF

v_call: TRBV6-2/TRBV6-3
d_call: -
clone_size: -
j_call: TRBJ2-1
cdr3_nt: TGTGCCAGCAGTTTTGTAAGTACGAGTGAGCAGTTCTTC
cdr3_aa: CASSFVSTSEQFF

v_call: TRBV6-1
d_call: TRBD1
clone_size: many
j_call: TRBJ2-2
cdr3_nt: TGTGCCAGCAGTGGGAAGGGGGCGCCGGGTACCGGGGAGCTGTTTTTT
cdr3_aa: CASSGKGAPGTGELFF

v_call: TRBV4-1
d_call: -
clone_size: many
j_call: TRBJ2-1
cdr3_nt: TGCGCCAGCAGCCAAGGCCGACAGGTTGGCTCCTACAATGAGCAGTTCTTC
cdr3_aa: CASSQGRQVGSYNEQFF

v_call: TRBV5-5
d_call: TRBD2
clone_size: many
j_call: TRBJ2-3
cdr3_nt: TGTGCCAGCAGCTTGGGGAGACTAGCGCTTACCACAGATACGCAGTATTTT
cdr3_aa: CASSLGRLALTTDTQYF

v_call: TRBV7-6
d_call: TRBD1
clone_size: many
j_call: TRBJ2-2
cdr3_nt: TGTGCCAGCAGCTTAGGGACAGGGGCCGGGGAGCTGTTTTTT
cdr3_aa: CASSLGTGAGELFF

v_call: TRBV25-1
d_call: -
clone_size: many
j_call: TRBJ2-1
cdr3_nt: TGTGCCAGCAGTGGACCCCGTTCCGGGAAAGGCTCCTACAATGAGCAGTTCTTC
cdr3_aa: CASSGPRSGKGSYNEQFF

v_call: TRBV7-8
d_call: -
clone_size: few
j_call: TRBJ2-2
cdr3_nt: TGTGCCAGCAGCTCCTTGGGAGGGAACACCGGGGAGCTGTTTTTT
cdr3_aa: CASSSLGGNTGELFF

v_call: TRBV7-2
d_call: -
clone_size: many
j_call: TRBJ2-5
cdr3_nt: TGTGCCAGCAGCTTAGATCAGAGACGTGAGACCCAGTACTTC
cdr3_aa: CASSLDQRRETQYF

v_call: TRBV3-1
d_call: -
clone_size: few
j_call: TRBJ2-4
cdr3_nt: TGTGCCAGCAGCCAAGTGCCAGGAGGCATTCAGTACTTC
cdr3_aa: CASSQVPGGIQYF

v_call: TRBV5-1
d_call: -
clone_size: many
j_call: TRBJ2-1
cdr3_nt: TGCGCCAGCAGCTTGGCGTCCGAAGACAATGAGCAGTTCTTC
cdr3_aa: CASSLASEDNEQFF

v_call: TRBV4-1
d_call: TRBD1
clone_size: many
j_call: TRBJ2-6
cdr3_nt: TGCGCCAGCAGCTACAGGGGGGCGAACTCTGGGGCCAACGTCCTGACTTTC
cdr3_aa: CASSYRGANSGANVLTF

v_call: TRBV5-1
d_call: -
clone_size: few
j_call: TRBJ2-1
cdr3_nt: TGCGCCAGCAGCAGCCAGGGCAAGGAGAACAATGAGCAGTTCTTC
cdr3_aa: CASSSQGKENNEQFF

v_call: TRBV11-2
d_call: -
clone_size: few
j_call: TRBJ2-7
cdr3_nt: TGTGCCAGCAGCTTTTTCCCCCCCGCCGAGGGCGGCGAGCAGTACTTC
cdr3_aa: CASSFFPPAEGGEQYF

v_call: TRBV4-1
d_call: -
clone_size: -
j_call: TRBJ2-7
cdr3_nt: TGCGCCAGCAGCCAAAGGGACGGAAGCTACGAGCAGTACTTC
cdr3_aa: CASSQRDGSYEQYF

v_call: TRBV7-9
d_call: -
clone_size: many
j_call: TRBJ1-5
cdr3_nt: TGTGCCAGCAGCCTGCAGAATAGCAATCAGCCCCAGCATTTT
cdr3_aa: CASSLQNSNQPQHF

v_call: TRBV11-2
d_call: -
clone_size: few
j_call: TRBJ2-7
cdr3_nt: TGTGCCAGCAGATCTATAACCGGGACTTTGTACGAGCAGTACTTC
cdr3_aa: CASRSITGTLYEQYF

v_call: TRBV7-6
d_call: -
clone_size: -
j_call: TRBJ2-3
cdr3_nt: TGTGCCAGCAGCCATCTCGACTTTAGCACAGATACGCAGTATTTT
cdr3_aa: CASSHLDFSTDTQYF

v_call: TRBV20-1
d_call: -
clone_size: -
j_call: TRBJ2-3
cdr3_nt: TGCAGTGCTAGCAAAGACCGGGACATCCCAGATACGCAGTATTTT
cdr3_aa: CSASKDRDIPDTQYF

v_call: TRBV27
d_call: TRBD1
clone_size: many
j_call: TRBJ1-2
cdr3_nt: TGTGCCAGCAGCTATGACAGGGGCTTTTATGGCTACACCTTC
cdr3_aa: CASSYDRGFYGYTF

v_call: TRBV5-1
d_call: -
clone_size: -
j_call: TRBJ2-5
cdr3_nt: TGCGCCAGCAGCTTGGAAGGGAATGGGGAGACCCAGTACTTC
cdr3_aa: CASSLEGNGETQYF

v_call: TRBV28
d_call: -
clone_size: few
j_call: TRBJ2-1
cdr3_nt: TGTGCCAGCAGTAGGACAGACCGCAATGAGCAGTTCTTC
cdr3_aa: CASSRTDRNEQFF

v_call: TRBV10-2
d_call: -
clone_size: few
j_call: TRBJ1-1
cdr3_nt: TGCGCCAGCAAGCTCTCTGGCACTGAAGCTTTCTTT
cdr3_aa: CASKLSGTEAFF

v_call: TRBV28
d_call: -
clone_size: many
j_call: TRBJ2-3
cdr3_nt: TGTGCCAGCAGTTTATTCCAGTTCACAGATACGCAGTATTTT
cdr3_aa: CASSLFQFTDTQYF

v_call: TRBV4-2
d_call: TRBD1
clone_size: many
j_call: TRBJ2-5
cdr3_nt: TGTGCCAGCAGCCAAGAGAGGGGGACAGCCTTCGAGACCCAGTACTTC
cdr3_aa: CASSQERGTAFETQYF